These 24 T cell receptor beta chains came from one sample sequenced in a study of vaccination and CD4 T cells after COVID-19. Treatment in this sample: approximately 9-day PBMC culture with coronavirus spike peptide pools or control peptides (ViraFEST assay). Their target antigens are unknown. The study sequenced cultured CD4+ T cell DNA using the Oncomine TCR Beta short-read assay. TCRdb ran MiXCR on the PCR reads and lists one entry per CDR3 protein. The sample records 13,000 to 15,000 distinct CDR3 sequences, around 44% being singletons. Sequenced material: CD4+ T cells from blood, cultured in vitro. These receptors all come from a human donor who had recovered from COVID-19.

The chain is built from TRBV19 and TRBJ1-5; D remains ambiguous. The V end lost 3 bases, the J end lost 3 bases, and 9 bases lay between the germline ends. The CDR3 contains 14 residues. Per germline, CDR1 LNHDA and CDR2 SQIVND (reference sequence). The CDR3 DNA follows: TGTGCCAGTAGTATCGGGCAGAACAATCAGCCCCAGCATTTT. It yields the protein CASSIGQNNQPQHF.

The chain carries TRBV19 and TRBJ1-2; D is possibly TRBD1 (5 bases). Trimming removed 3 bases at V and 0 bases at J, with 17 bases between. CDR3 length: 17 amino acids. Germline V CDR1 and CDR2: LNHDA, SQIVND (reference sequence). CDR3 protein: CASSIGRALLTNYGYTF. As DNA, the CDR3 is TGTGCCAGTAGTATCGGCAGGGCCCTACTAACTAACTATGGCTACACCTTC.

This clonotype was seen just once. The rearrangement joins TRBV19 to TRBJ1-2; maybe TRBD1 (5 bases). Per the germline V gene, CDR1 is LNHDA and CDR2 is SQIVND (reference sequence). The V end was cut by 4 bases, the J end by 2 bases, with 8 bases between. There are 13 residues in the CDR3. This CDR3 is CASSRDSNYGYTF. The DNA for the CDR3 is TGTGCCAGTAGTAGAGACAGCAACTATGGCTACACCTTC. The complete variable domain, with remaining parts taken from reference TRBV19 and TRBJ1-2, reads DGGITQSPKYLFRKEGQNVTLSCEQNLNHDAMYWYRQDPGQGLRLIYYSQIVNDFQKGDIAEGYSVSREKKESFPLTVTSAQKNPTAFYLCASSRDSNYGYTFGSGTRLTVV.

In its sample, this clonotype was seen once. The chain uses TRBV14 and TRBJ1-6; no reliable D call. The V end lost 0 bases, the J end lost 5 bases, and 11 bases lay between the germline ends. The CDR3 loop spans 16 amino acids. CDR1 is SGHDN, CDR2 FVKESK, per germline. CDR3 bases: TGTGCCAGCAGCCAAGAAGCTGGGTTCAATAATTCACCCCTCCACTTT. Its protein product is CASSQEAGFNNSPLHF.

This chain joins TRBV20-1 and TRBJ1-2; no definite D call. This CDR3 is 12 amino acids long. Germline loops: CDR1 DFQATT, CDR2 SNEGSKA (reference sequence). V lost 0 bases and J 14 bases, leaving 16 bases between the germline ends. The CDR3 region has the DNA TGCAGTGCTAGAGATGATCAGGCAAGAGAAACCTTC. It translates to CSARDDQARETF.

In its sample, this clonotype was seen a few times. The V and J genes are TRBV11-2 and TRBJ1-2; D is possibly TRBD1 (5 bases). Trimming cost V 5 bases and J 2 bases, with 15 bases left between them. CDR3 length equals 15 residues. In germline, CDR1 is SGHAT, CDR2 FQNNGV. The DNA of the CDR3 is TGTGCCAGCAGCGTAGGTGTGGGGACCAACTATGGCTACACCTTC. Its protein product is CASSVGVGTNYGYTF. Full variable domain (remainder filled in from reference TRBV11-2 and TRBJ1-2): EAGVAQSPRYKIIEKRQSVAFWCNPISGHATLYWYQQILGQGPKLLIQFQNNGVVDDSQLPKDRFSAERLKGVDSTLKIQPAKLEDSAVYLCASSVGVGTNYGYTFGSGTRLTVV.

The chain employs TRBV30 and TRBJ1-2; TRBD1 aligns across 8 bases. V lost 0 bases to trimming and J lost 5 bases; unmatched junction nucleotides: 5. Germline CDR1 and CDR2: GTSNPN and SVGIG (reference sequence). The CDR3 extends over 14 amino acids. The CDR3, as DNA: TGTGCCTGGAGTGTACAGGACAGGGTGTATGGCTACACCTTC. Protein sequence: CAWSVQDRVYGYTF.

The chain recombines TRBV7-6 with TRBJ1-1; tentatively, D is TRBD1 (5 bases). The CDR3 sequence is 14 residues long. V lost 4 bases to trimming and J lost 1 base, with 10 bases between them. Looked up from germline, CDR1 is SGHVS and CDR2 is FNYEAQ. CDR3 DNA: TGTGCCAGCAGCTATGACAGAAGGAACACTGAAGCTTTCTTT. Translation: CASSYDRRNTEAFF. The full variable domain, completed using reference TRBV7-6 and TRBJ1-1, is GAGVSQSPRYKVTKRGQDVALRCDPISGHVSLYWYRQALGQGPEFLTYFNYEAQQDKSGLPNDRFSAERPEGSISTLTIQRTEQRDSAMYRCASSYDRRNTEAFFGQGTRLTVV.

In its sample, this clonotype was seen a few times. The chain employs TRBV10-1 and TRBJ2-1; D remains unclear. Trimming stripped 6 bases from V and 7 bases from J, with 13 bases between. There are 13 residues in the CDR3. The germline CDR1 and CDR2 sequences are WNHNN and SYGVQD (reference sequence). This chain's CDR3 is CASRRPIQNEQFF. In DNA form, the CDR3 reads TGCGCCAGCAGGAGACCGATTCAAAATGAGCAGTTCTTC.

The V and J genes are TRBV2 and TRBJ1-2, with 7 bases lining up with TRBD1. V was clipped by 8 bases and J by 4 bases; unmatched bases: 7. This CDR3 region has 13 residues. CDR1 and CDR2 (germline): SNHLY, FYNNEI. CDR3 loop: CASGDRAGYGYTF. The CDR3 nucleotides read TGTGCCAGCGGCGACAGGGCGGGCTATGGCTACACCTTC.

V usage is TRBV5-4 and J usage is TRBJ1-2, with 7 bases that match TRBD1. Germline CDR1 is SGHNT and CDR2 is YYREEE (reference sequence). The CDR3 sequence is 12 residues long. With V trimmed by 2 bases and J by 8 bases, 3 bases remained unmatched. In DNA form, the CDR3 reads TGTGCCAGCAGCTTTTCCAGGGGGGGCTACACCTTC. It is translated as CASSFSRGGYTF.

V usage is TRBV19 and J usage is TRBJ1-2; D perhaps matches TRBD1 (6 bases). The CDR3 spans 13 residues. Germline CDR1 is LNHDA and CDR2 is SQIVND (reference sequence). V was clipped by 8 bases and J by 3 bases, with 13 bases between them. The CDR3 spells CASLDRNDYGYTF. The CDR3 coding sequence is TGTGCCAGTTTAGACAGGAATGACTATGGCTACACCTTC.

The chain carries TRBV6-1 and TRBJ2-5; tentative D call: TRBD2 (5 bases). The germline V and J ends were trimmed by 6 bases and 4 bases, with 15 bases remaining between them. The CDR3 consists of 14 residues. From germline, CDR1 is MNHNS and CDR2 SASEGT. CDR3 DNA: TGTGCCAGCAGAAACCGGGCGGGTGGAGAGACCCAGTACTTC. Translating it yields CASRNRAGGETQYF.

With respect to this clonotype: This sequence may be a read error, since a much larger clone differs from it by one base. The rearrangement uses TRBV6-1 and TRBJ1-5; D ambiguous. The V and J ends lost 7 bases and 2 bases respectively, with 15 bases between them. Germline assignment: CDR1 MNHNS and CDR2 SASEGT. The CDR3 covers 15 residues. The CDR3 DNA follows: TGTGCCAGCATGACGTCTTGGGGTGGCAATCAGCCCCAGCATTTT. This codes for CASMTSWGGNQPQHF.

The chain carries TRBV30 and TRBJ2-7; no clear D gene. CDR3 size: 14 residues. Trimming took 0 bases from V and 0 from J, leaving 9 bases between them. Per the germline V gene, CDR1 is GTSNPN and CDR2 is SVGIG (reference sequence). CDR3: CAWSVWQASYEQYF. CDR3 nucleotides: TGTGCCTGGAGTGTATGGCAGGCCTCCTACGAGCAGTACTTC.

The CDR3 here is CSARGTAISRGYTF. The CDR3, as DNA: TGCAGTGCTAGAGGGACGGCAATTTCCCGTGGCTACACCTTC. The chain combines TRBV20-1 with TRBJ1-2; D is unresolved. V lost 1 base and J 7 bases, leaving 16 bases between the germline ends. Germline-derived CDR1 and CDR2 are DFQATT and SNEGSKA (reference sequence). The CDR3 has 14 amino acids.

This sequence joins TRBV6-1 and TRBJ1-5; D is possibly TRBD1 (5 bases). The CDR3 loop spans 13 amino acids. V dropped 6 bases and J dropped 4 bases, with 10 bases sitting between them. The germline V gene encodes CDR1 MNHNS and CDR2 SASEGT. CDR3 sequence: CASRDTVNQPQHF. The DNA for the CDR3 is TGTGCCAGCAGGGACACAGTTAATCAGCCCCAGCATTTT.

Written as DNA, the CDR3 is TGCAGTGCTAGACAGGGGGCCGCTTATAGCAATCAGCCCCAGCATTTT. Its protein product is CSARQGAAYSNQPQHF. J is TRBJ1-5 and V is TRBV20-1; 8 bases are shared with TRBD1. V was clipped by 2 bases and J by 0 bases; unmatched bases: 6. This CDR3 region has 16 residues. Germline loops: CDR1 DFQATT, CDR2 SNEGSKA (reference sequence).

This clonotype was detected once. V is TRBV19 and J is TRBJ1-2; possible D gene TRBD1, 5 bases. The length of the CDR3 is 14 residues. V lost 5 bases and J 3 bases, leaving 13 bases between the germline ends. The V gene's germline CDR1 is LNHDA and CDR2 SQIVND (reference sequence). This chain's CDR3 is CASSQGEVYYGYTF. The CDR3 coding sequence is TGTGCCAGTAGTCAAGGGGAAGTATACTATGGCTACACCTTC.

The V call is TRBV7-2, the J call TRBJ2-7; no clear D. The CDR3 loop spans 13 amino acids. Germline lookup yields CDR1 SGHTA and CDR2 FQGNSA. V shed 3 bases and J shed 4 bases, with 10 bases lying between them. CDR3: CASSFARNYEQYF. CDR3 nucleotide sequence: TGTGCCAGCAGCTTCGCCCGAAATTACGAGCAGTACTTC.

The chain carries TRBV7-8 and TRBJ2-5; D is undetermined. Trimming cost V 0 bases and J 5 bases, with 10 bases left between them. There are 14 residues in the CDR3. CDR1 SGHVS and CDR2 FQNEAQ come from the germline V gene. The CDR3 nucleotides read TGTGCCAGCAGCTTAGCAGTGGGCTCGGAGACCCAGTACTTC. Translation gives CASSLAVGSETQYF.

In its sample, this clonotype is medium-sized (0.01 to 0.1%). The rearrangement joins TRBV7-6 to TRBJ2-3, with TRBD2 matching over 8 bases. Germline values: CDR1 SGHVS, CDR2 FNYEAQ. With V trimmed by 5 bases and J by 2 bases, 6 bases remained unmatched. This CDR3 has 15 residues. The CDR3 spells CASSLGGGITDTQYF. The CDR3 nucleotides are TGTGCCAGCAGCCTCGGCGGGGGGATCACAGATACGCAGTATTTT.

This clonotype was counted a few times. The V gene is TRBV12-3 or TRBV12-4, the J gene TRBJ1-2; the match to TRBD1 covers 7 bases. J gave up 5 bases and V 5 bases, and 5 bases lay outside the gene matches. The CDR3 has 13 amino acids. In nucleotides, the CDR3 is TGTGCCAGCAGTGGGCCGGACAGGTATGGCTACACCTTC. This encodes CASSGPDRYGYTF.

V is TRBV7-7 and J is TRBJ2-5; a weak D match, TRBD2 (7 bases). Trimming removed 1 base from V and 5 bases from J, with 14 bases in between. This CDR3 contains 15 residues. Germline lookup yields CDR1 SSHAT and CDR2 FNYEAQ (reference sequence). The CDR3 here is CASSLGLQGGETQYF. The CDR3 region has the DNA TGTGCCAGCAGCTTAGGGCTACAGGGAGGGGAGACCCAGTACTTC.